The 27 T cell receptor beta chains reported below all come from one sample, sequenced in a study of long-term antiretroviral therapy in people with HIV. Researchers report immunoSEQ v3.0 was run at survey level. Clones were sequenced by immunoSEQ multiplex PCR, and TCRdb holds only the in-frame ones, with some missing. The table has tens of thousands of clones, 75% to 90% seen once. The sequences come from unsorted PBMCs, collected just before starting antiretroviral therapy. These receptors were taken from a woman aged 18-30 years with HIV.

A remark on this clone: Different DNA sequences within this sample yield the same CDR3. The V gene is TRBV9, the J gene TRBJ2-7; 7 bases align to TRBD2. V shed 2 bases, J shed 5 bases, and the junction held 7 bases outside the gene matches. Germline-derived CDR1 and CDR2 are SGDLS and YYNGEE. This CDR3 has 14 amino acids. This CDR3 is CASSVGGSGDEQYF. The CDR3 DNA sequence: TGTGCCAGCAGCGTTGGCGGGAGTGGCGACGAGCAGTACTTC.

This clone was seen a handful of times. CDR3 sequence reads: CASSQGGQLSYEQYF. As DNA, the CDR3 is TGTGCCAGCAGTCAAGGGGGACAGCTCTCCTACGAGCAGTACTTC. V gene TRBV6-1 combines with J gene TRBJ2-7; 7 bases fit TRBD1. The CDR3 is made up of 15 amino acids. Losses at the gene ends were 5 bases for V and 0 bases for J; bases not matched to a gene: 7. CDR1 is MNHNS and CDR2 is SASEGT in the germline V gene.

This chain uses TRBV10-2 with TRBJ1-6; D gene unclear. V dropped 6 bases and J dropped 10 bases, with 19 bases sitting between them. CDR1 and CDR2 (germline): WSHSY, SAAADI. The CDR3 is 15 residues long. CDR3 bases: TGCGCCAGCAGCGAGGCGGGCCCGGCGGAATCACCCCTCCACTTT. This codes for CASSEAGPAESPLHF.

The chain links TRBV5-4 to TRBJ2-7, with 9 bases that match TRBD1. V shed 2 bases and J 2 bases; nucleotides not matched to a gene: 8. The CDR3 consists of 16 residues. Germline V lookup: CDR1 SGHNT, CDR2 YYREEE (reference sequence). CDR3 amino acids: CASSFGRQGGTYEQYF. The CDR3 bases are TGTGCCAGCAGCTTTGGCCGACAGGGGGGAACCTACGAGCAGTACTTC.

The rearrangement uses TRBV15 and TRBJ1-3; D is uncertain. Trimming pared 5 bases from V and 4 bases from J, leaving 12 bases between. The CDR3 contains 14 residues. Per germline, CDR1 LNHNV and CDR2 YYDKDF (reference sequence). CDR3 amino acids: CATSRSRRGNTIYF. CDR3 DNA sequence: TGTGCCACCAGCCGAAGCAGGAGGGGAAACACCATATATTTT.

The chain couples TRBV5-6 to TRBJ2-7; TRBD1 is a possible D gene (6 bases). Germline V lookup: CDR1 SGHDT, CDR2 YYEEEE. The CDR3 runs to 12 residues. Trimming pared 4 bases from V and 6 bases from J, leaving 11 bases between. The CDR3 DNA is TGTGCCAGCAGCCCGGACAGTTTCGAGCAGTACTTC. Its protein product is CASSPDSFEQYF.

The chain is built from TRBV2 and TRBJ2-5; tentative D call: TRBD1 (5 bases). From germline, CDR1 is SNHLY and CDR2 FYNNEI. The V end was cut by 6 bases, the J end by 2 bases, with 13 bases between. This CDR3 region has 14 residues. The CDR3 spells CASSHLTEQETQYF. For the CDR3, the DNA is TGTGCCAGCAGCCACTTGACAGAGCAAGAGACCCAGTACTTC.

The rearrangement links TRBV14 to TRBJ2-4; 9 bases are shared with TRBD2. Germline V gene lookup returns CDR1 SGHDN and CDR2 FVKESK. The CDR3 sequence is 17 residues long. V shed 3 bases and J 4 bases; nucleotides not matched to a gene: 10. In DNA, the CDR3 is TGTGCCAGCAGCCATGAGCGAGCGGGAGGCCTGAAAAACATTCAGTACTTC. This codes for CASSHERAGGLKNIQYF.

The CDR3 DNA reads as TGTGCCAGCAGCTTAGCCCCCCAGGCTGAAGCTTTCTTT. This gives the protein CASSLAPQAEAFF. This chain links TRBV7-2 with TRBJ1-1; D is uncertain. Germline CDR1 SGHTA, CDR2 FQGNSA. Trimming removed 0 bases at V and 6 bases at J, with 8 bases between. CDR3 length: 13 amino acids.

The CDR3 sequence: CASSRGQSLNTEAFF. The CDR3, as DNA: TGTGCCAGCAGCAGAGGACAGTCACTGAACACTGAAGCTTTCTTT. The rearrangement uses TRBV9 and TRBJ1-1; tentative D call: TRBD1 (6 bases). The CDR3 sequence is 15 residues long. With 4 bases removed from V and 0 bases from J, the gap between germline ends came to 13 bases. Germline-derived CDR1 and CDR2 are SGDLS and YYNGEE.

The gene calls are TRBV7-9 and TRBJ2-5; D is unclear. This CDR3 is 14 amino acids long. Germline-derived CDR1 and CDR2 are SEHNR and FQNEAQ (reference sequence). The V end was cut by 1 base, the J end by 2 bases, with 8 bases between. CDR3 in amino acids: CASSLVESQETQYF. The CDR3 nucleotides are TGTGCCAGCAGCTTAGTGGAGAGTCAAGAGACCCAGTACTTC.

This clone was observed a single time. The chain couples TRBV7-3 to TRBJ2-5, with TRBD2 identical over 9 bases. Germline trimming cut 4 bases from V and 4 bases from J; bases unmatched to any gene: 4. There are 14 residues in the CDR3. The germline gives CDR1 SGHTA, CDR2 FQGTGA. The CDR3 DNA reads as TGTGCCAGCAGCTCGACGACTAGCGGAGAGACCCAGTACTTC. Encoded protein: CASSSTTSGETQYF. Full variable domain (rest looked up from reference TRBV7-3 and TRBJ2-5): GAGVSQTPSNKVTEKGKYVELRCDPISGHTALYWYRQSLGQGPEFLIYFQGTGAADDSGLPNDRFFAVRPEGSVSTLKIQRTERGDSAVYLCASSSTTSGETQYFGPGTRLLVL.

This clone appeared a single time. J is TRBJ1-1 and V is TRBV6-4, with D uncertain. V shed 5 bases and J shed 7 bases, with 11 bases lying between them. From germline, CDR1 is MRHNA and CDR2 SNTAGT. The CDR3 sequence is 12 residues long. CDR3 amino acids: CASSTRFGEAFF. Here the CDR3 DNA reads TGTGCCAGCAGTACTCGGTTCGGTGAAGCTTTCTTT.

V usage is TRBV4-1 and J usage is TRBJ1-5; TRBD1 matches at 10 bases. CDR1 and CDR2 from the germline V gene are MGHRA and YSYEKL. This CDR3 has 15 residues. V gave up 4 bases and J gave up 7 bases; unmatched junction bases: 7. The CDR3 is CASSPRDRGRQPQHF. In nucleotides, the CDR3 is TGCGCCAGCAGCCCTCGGGACAGGGGCAGACAGCCCCAGCATTTT.

The gene calls are TRBV9 and TRBJ2-7; 11 nucleotides align to TRBD2. V dropped 0 bases and J dropped 4; count of bases not matched to a gene: 6. Germline V gene lookup returns CDR1 SGDLS and CDR2 YYNGEE. The CDR3 loop spans 16 amino acids. CDR3 coding DNA: TGTGCCAGCAGCGTAGCTTCCACTAGCGGGAGATACGAGCAGTACTTC. This codes for CASSVASTSGRYEQYF.

The chain carries TRBV6-6 and TRBJ2-7; D perhaps matches TRBD1 (6 bases). This CDR3 has 15 residues. Germline V gene lookup returns CDR1 MNHNY and CDR2 SVGAGI (reference sequence). V lost 4 bases, J lost 12 bases, and 25 bases lay in between. CDR3 DNA sequence: TGTGCCAGCAGTTCTCGGCCCGGGACACCTGAGTGGTCGTACTTC. Translated, it gives CASSSRPGTPEWSYF.

The chain links TRBV9 to TRBJ2-5; 8 bases are shared with TRBD1. Germline V gene lookup returns CDR1 SGDLS and CDR2 YYNGEE. The CDR3 runs 19 residues. V shed 0 bases and J 0 bases; nucleotides not matched to a gene: 13. In nucleotides, the CDR3 is TGTGCCAGCAGCGTAGCTAGGCCAGGGGGCCGAGTGTACCAAGAGACCCAGTACTTC. Its translation is CASSVARPGGRVYQETQYF.

The table lists this clone with a few counts. The chain is built from TRBV19 and TRBJ1-4; D is possibly TRBD1 (6 bases). From germline, CDR1 is LNHDA and CDR2 SQIVND (reference sequence). The CDR3 covers 16 residues. V was trimmed by 0 bases and J by 4 bases, leaving 12 bases between them. The DNA of the CDR3 is TGTGCCAGTAGTATAGACAGGGGAGGTCGTAATGAAAAACTGTTTTTT. Its translation is CASSIDRGGRNEKLFF.

The chain couples TRBV7-8 to TRBJ1-1; D might be TRBD1 (5 bases). Germline CDR1 and CDR2: SGHVS and FQNEAQ. CDR3 size: 13 residues. V lost 2 bases to trimming and J lost 4 bases, with 8 bases between them. This CDR3 is CASSLQGSTEAFF. CDR3 nucleotides: TGTGCCAGCAGCTTACAGGGTAGCACTGAAGCTTTCTTT.

Here the CDR3 DNA reads TGTGCCAGTAGCCCGGAGGGGACAGGGGCCTACGAGCAGTACTTC. Amino acid sequence: CASSPEGTGAYEQYF. V gene TRBV19 combines with J gene TRBJ2-7, with 10 bases identical to TRBD1. The CDR3 extends over 15 amino acids. The J segment lost 2 bases and the V segment lost 6 bases, leaving 7 bases of the junction unmatched. Looked up from germline, CDR1 is LNHDA and CDR2 is SQIVND (reference sequence).

The V and J genes are TRBV10-3 and TRBJ2-5, with D possibly called TRBD1 or TRBD2 (6 bases each). V was cut by 0 bases and J by 4 bases, with 12 bases left in between. The CDR3 is 15 residues long. Germline values: CDR1 ENHRY, CDR2 SYGVKD. This CDR3 is CAISESRGAGETQYF. CDR3 in DNA: TGTGCCATCAGTGAGTCAAGGGGGGCGGGAGAGACCCAGTACTTC.

This rearrangement joins TRBV27 to TRBJ2-7; no clear D. Trimming removed 0 bases at V and 5 bases at J, with 11 bases between. The CDR3 runs 14 residues. Per germline, CDR1 MNHEY and CDR2 SMNVEV (reference sequence). The CDR3 region has the DNA TGTGCCAGCAGTTTATCTCCGGGCCAGGACGAGCAGTACTTC. Amino acid sequence: CASSLSPGQDEQYF.

The V and J genes are TRBV11-2 and TRBJ2-1; TRBD1 might be the D (6 bases). Germline CDR1 and CDR2: SGHAT and FQNNGV. Trimming took 2 bases from V and 1 from J, leaving 9 bases between them. CDR3 length: 15 amino acids. Written as DNA, the CDR3 is TGTGCCAGCAGCTTAAACAGGGTATCCTACAATGAGCAGTTCTTC. It encodes CASSLNRVSYNEQFF.

The chain carries TRBV7-2 and TRBJ1-1; 7 positions match TRBD1. CDR1 SGHTA and CDR2 FQGNSA come from the germline V gene. The junction had 2 bases not matched to a gene; V was cut back by 0 bases and J by 10 bases. The CDR3 length is 12 residues. CDR3 bases: TGTGCCAGCAGCTTAGCGGCAGGGGGAGCTTTCTTT. It yields the protein CASSLAAGGAFF.

This rearrangement joins TRBV20-1 to TRBJ2-7, with TRBD2 as a possible D gene (6 bases). The CDR3 consists of 11 residues. Germline V lookup: CDR1 DFQATT, CDR2 SNEGSKA (reference sequence). The V gene lost 7 bases and the J gene lost 6 bases, with 13 bases spanning the gap. CDR3 sequence (DNA): TGCAGTGTTAGGGGAGGCGTCGAGCAGTACTTC. Translation gives CSVRGGVEQYF.

The chain carries TRBV10-1 and TRBJ1-1; 7 bases match TRBD1. The CDR3 totals 14 residues. With 7 bases clipped from V and 2 bases from J, the junction kept 7 bases outside the gene matches. CDR1 is WNHNN and CDR2 is SYGVQD in the germline V gene (reference sequence). The CDR3 bases are TGCGCCAGCAAACCGACAGGGTTAAACACTGAAGCTTTCTTT. It specifies CASKPTGLNTEAFF.

This rearrangement joins TRBV7-2 to TRBJ2-7, with D tentatively TRBD2 (5 bases). In germline, CDR1 is SGHTA, CDR2 FQGNSA. The CDR3 length is 15 residues. V shed 2 bases and J shed 0 bases, with 11 bases lying between them. The CDR3 DNA is TGTGCCAGCAGCTTACCAAAAGGACTCTCCTACGAGCAGTACTTC. As protein: CASSLPKGLSYEQYF.